The 8 T cell receptor beta chains presented below share a single source sample, sequenced in a study of T cell clones after liver transplantation. Only in-frame clones appear in the TCRdb table, and some are missing; sequencing was by immunoSEQ multiplex PCR. The sample lists roughly 12,000 clones; 74% were seen once. The material sequenced was CD8+ T cells from blood, taken at the 22-month timepoint. The receptors stem from a human patient who received a liver transplant. Some T cells may be the graft donor's.

The chain employs TRBV27 and TRBJ1-1; D perhaps matches TRBD1 (5 bases). CDR1 MNHEY and CDR2 SMNVEV come from the germline V gene (reference sequence). This CDR3 has 14 residues. With 6 bases removed from V and 1 base from J, the gap between germline ends came to 12 bases. CDR3 nucleotides: TGTGCCAGCAGATTTCCTGGGGCGAACACTGAAGCTTTCTTT. It translates to CASRFPGANTEAFF.

The chain uses TRBV4-2 and TRBJ2-7, with a possible D match to TRBD1 (7 bases). Germline CDR1 and CDR2: LGHNA and YNFKEQ. The V gene lost 0 bases and the J gene lost 0 bases, with 12 bases spanning the gap. The CDR3 consists of 16 residues. The CDR3 here is CASSQEAGQRSYEQYF. The DNA for the CDR3 is TGTGCCAGCAGCCAAGAGGCGGGACAGCGCTCCTACGAGCAGTACTTC.

The chain combines TRBV4-3 with TRBJ2-3, with 8 nucleotides matching TRBD2. This CDR3 is built from 16 residues. Unmatched junction bases numbered 5, after V lost 1 base and J lost 2 bases. Germline CDR1 and CDR2: LGHNA and YSLEER. The DNA for the CDR3 is TGCGCCAGCAGCCAAGGTAGTAGCGGGACCACAGATACGCAGTATTTT. Translated, it gives CASSQGSSGTTDTQYF.

The rearrangement joins TRBV4-3 to TRBJ2-7; the D call may be TRBD1 or TRBD2 (5 bases each). Germline V CDR1 and CDR2: LGHNA, YSLEER. The CDR3 consists of 15 residues. Trimming cost V 0 bases and J 3 bases, with 12 bases left between them. CDR3 DNA: TGCGCCAGCAGCCAAGATAGGGACGGATACTACGAGCAGTACTTC. Translation gives CASSQDRDGYYEQYF.

The rearrangement joins TRBV4-2 to TRBJ2-5, with D maybe TRBD2 (5 bases). The germline V and J ends were trimmed by 1 base and 5 bases, with 8 bases remaining between them. Germline V CDR1 and CDR2: LGHNA, YNFKEQ. CDR3 size: 13 residues. The CDR3 spells CASSQVTGETQYF. CDR3 DNA sequence: TGTGCCAGCAGCCAAGTCACGGGGGAGACCCAGTACTTC.

J is TRBJ1-2 and V is TRBV5-6; D might be TRBD1 (5 bases). Germline values: CDR1 SGHDT, CDR2 YYEEEE. Deletions cut 7 bases from V and 2 bases from J, with 15 bases between. This CDR3 has 14 residues. The CDR3 reads CASLEVGVNYGYTF. The CDR3 region has the DNA TGTGCCAGCTTGGAGGTAGGGGTCAACTATGGCTACACCTTC.

This chain links TRBV5-6 with TRBJ2-1; 7 bases are a match to TRBD2. Germline V lookup: CDR1 SGHDT, CDR2 YYEEEE. The CDR3 is made up of 14 amino acids. The V gene end was trimmed by 4 bases and the J gene end by 4 bases; junction bases not matched to a gene: 5. The CDR3 is CASSQAGDYNEQFF. CDR3 nucleotides: TGTGCCAGCAGCCAGGCGGGGGATTACAATGAGCAGTTCTTC.

The rearrangement links TRBV7-3 to TRBJ2-1; the match to TRBD2 covers 12 bases. Germline loops: CDR1 SGHTA, CDR2 FQGTGA. The trim removed 5 bases at V and 6 bases at J, leaving 5 bases unmatched. The CDR3 is 15 residues long. Written as DNA, the CDR3 is TGTGCCAGCAGCACGCTAGCGGGGGGGCCCAATGAGCAGTTCTTC. It encodes CASSTLAGGPNEQFF. The variable domain in full, completed from reference TRBV7-3 and TRBJ2-1, reads GAGVSQTPSNKVTEKGKYVELRCDPISGHTALYWYRQSLGQGPEFLIYFQGTGAADDSGLPNDRFFAVRPEGSVSTLKIQRTERGDSAVYLCASSTLAGGPNEQFFGPGTRLTVL.